A selection of T cell receptor beta chains follows, all from one sample in a study of shared clonotypes between healthy human individuals. Some clones are missing from TCRdb's copy, which holds only in-frame ones; the method was immunoSEQ multiplex PCR. The table shows hundreds of thousands of clones, with around 93% occurring only once. The specimen was naive CD8+ T cells sorted from blood. Receptors originate from a man aged 30-40 years in good health. Each CDR3 is given with its conserved first and last residue. A D gene is named only where the DNA matches it firmly. Clone size appears in some rows only: once, few, many, or a class for an expanded clone.

V gene	clone size	J gene	D gene	CDR3 protein	CDR3 DNA
TRBV28	NA	TRBJ2-5	NA	CASSHISETQYF	TGTGCCAGCTCGCACATTTCCGAGACCCAGTACTTC
TRBV7-8	few	TRBJ2-6	NA	CASSSHSSGPHSGANVLTF	TGTGCCAGCAGCTCCCATAGTTCTGGTCCCCACTCTGGGGCCAACGTCCTGACTTTC
TRBV29-1	NA	TRBJ1-1	NA	CSVEDGQTAGVNTEAFF	TGCAGCGTTGAAGATGGACAAACCGCAGGGGTCAACACTGAAGCTTTCTTT
TRBV28	NA	TRBJ1-5	NA	CASTPPDSLKGSNQPQHF	TGTGCCAGCACCCCCCCCGACAGCCTTAAGGGTAGCAATCAGCCCCAGCATTTT
TRBV6-5	NA	TRBJ2-2	NA	CASSRLGTGELFF	TGTGCCAGCAGCCGGCTGGGCACCGGGGAGCTGTTTTTT
TRBV4-1	NA	TRBJ2-5	NA	CASSQGRGIQETQYF	TGCGCCAGCAGCCAAGGGCGCGGGATACAAGAGACCCAGTACTTC
TRBV11-2	NA	TRBJ2-3	NA	CASSLAPTSTDTQYF	TGTGCCAGCAGCTTAGCGCCGACTAGCACAGATACGCAGTATTTT
TRBV6-5	NA	TRBJ2-6	NA	CASSKITGANVLTF	TGTGCCAGCAGTAAAATAACTGGGGCCAACGTCCTGACTTTC
TRBV6-6	NA	TRBJ1-3	NA	CASSYATGSGNTIYF	TGTGCCAGCAGTTACGCGACAGGCTCTGGAAACACCATATATTTT
TRBV7-2	NA	TRBJ2-1	NA	CASSSGPVNEQFF	TGTGCCAGCAGCTCCGGCCCCGTCAATGAGCAGTTCTTC
TRBV29-1	once	TRBJ2-2	NA	CSVDSVLGELFF	TGCAGCGTTGATTCGGTCCTCGGGGAGCTGTTTTTT
TRBV7-2	NA	TRBJ2-1	NA	CASSLGHNNEQFF	TGTGCCAGCAGCTTAGGGCACAACAATGAGCAGTTCTTC
TRBV28	few	TRBJ2-1	NA	CASSFDKRWSYNEQFF	TGTGCCAGCAGTTTCGACAAACGATGGTCCTACAATGAGCAGTTCTTC
TRBV7-9	NA	TRBJ2-3	NA	CASSSRQETIDTQYF	TGTGCCAGCAGCTCACGACAGGAGACGATAGATACGCAGTATTTT
TRBV29-1	once	TRBJ2-5	NA	CSVGLGGREETQYF	TGCAGCGTTGGGCTGGGGGGCCGGGAAGAGACCCAGTACTTC
TRBV9	NA	TRBJ2-3	NA	CASSDAGNTQYF	TGTGCCAGCAGTGACGCCGGGAATACGCAGTATTTT
TRBV27	NA	TRBJ2-1	NA	CASVRLDNEQFF	TGTGCCAGCGTTCGACTAGATAATGAGCAGTTCTTC
TRBV16	NA	TRBJ2-1	NA	CASSQSDEQFF	TGTGCCAGCAGCCAATCGGATGAGCAGTTCTTC
TRBV29-1	NA	TRBJ2-5	NA	CSVEVGQGGFLRETQYF	TGCAGCGTTGAAGTTGGTCAGGGGGGCTTCTTAAGGGAGACCCAGTACTTC
TRBV4-1	NA	TRBJ2-1	TRBD2	CASSQVRRTSSNNEQFF	TGCGCCAGCAGCCAAGTGAGAAGGACTAGCAGCAACAATGAGCAGTTCTTC
TRBV7-9	NA	TRBJ1-4	NA	CASSPNRGQTIDNEKLFF	TGTGCCAGCAGCCCTAACCGGGGCCAGACAATCGACAATGAAAAACTGTTTTTT
TRBV27	once	TRBJ2-2	NA	CACRGAGTGELFF	TGTGCCTGCCGGGGGGCCGGAACCGGGGAGCTGTTTTTT